By share, the clone carrying this TCR beta chain counts as large. Antigen specificity is unknown. Researchers used the Oncomine TCR Beta short-read assay to sequence DNA from cultured CD4+ T cells. TCRdb used MiXCR to reprocess the PCR reads, holding one entry per CDR3 protein. The repertoire holds roughly 800 distinct CDR3 sequences, 11% seen once, with roughly 20% in the top ten. These data come from a study of vaccination and CD4 T cells after COVID-19. Study information: Convalescent participants consisted of six males and four females, two being Hispanic. Samples taken post-COVID came a median around 3.5 months after diagnosis, ranging from 35 to 161.

Overall study findings and caveats: The great majority, 304 of 307 vaccine-specific clones, proved spike mono-reactive in convalescent patients.

Treatment indicated: roughly 11-day PBMC culture with coronavirus spike peptide pools or control peptides (ViraFEST assay). From the unexposed donor, CD4+ T cells were collected ahead of the COVID-19 pandemic (2011-2018). First, ViraFEST expanded antigen-specific T cells with peptide pools, and next it sequenced the TCRs. Trimming removed 6 bases at V and 2 bases at J, with 12 bases between. This CDR3 has 14 amino acids. Germline CDR1 and CDR2: SGHTA and FQGNSA. The TCR comes from a human donor in good health. The chain employs TRBV7-2 and TRBJ2-3; TRBD2 is a possible D gene (6 bases). Sequencing was performed on CD4+ T cells from blood, cultured in vitro. The CDR3 region is CASRKAGSTDTQYF. The DNA for the CDR3 is TGTGCCAGCAGGAAAGCGGGTTCCACAGATACGCAGTATTTT.